Following are 28 T cell receptor beta chains from one sample sequenced in a study of control samples from healthy donors and cancer patients (TCRdb year 2020). Preparation of the library involved the immunoSEQ multiplex PCR assay. Drawn from immuneACCESS, this table holds only the in-frame rearrangements with V and J called that TCRdb kept. Clones are partly lost; checked studies trace under half to an unresolved V gene and leave the rest unexplained. The sample includes about 250,000 clones, with about 80% observed a single time. 13% of the sample belongs to the ten largest clones. The sample was PBMCs. The receptors originated from a woman aged 55-69 years with lung cancer.

CDR3 in DNA: TGTGCCAGCAGTTTCTCCGCCCGGGGGGGGTTTGGGGACACCATATATTTT. It translates to CASSFSARGGFGDTIYF. The rearrangement uses TRBV27 and TRBJ1-3, with D possibly TRBD1 on 5 matching bases. CDR1 and CDR2 from the germline V gene are MNHEY and SMNVEV (reference sequence). With 3 bases removed from V and 8 bases from J, the gap between germline ends came to 23 bases. CDR3 length: 17 residues.

The CDR3 DNA follows: TGTGCCAGCAGCTTATTTCACGGACAGTACTTC. Amino acid sequence: CASSLFHGQYF. The chain is built from TRBV7-2 and TRBJ2-7, with no clear D. The ends were cut back, 2 bases at V and 10 bases at J, with 9 bases in the middle. The CDR3 covers 11 residues. Germline CDR1 is SGHTA and CDR2 is FQGNSA.

The chain has TRBV10-3 and TRBJ2-3, with 13 bases aligning to TRBD2. Germline V gene lookup returns CDR1 ENHRY and CDR2 SYGVKD. The CDR3 is 15 amino acids. After removal of 8 bases from V and 1 base from J, the junction contained 3 bases not matched to a gene. The CDR3 DNA sequence: TGTGCCATCCGAACTAGCGGGGGGGGCACAGATACGCAGTATTTT. It is translated as CAIRTSGGGTDTQYF.

The genes are TRBV6-1 and TRBJ2-6; D is possibly TRBD1 (6 bases). Trimming cost V 2 bases and J 2 bases, with 7 bases left between them. Germline V CDR1 and CDR2: MNHNS, SASEGT. CDR3 length: 15 amino acids. CDR3 sequence (DNA): TGTGCCAGCAGTGAAACAGGGACTGGGGCCAACGTCCTGACTTTC. It specifies CASSETGTGANVLTF.

The chain recombines TRBV10-3 with TRBJ1-2, with 8 bases identical to TRBD1. The V gene's germline CDR1 is ENHRY and CDR2 SYGVKD. The CDR3 extends over 13 amino acids. V lost 9 bases to trimming and J lost 4 bases; unmatched junction nucleotides: 7. CDR3 amino acids: CAIQGESGYGYTF. DNA for the CDR3: TGTGCCATACAGGGGGAGTCCGGCTATGGCTACACCTTC.

The chain has TRBV18 and TRBJ2-2, with D hard to call. Trimming removed 1 base at V and 5 bases at J, with 14 bases between. The CDR3 is made up of 16 amino acids. Germline values: CDR1 KGHSH, CDR2 LQKENI. The DNA of the CDR3 is TGTGCCAGCTCACCACGCCGTGGCCGATTTACCGGGGAGCTGTTTTTT. Translation: CASSPRRGRFTGELFF. Full variable domain (remainder filled in from reference TRBV18 and TRBJ2-2): NAGVMQNPRHLVRRRGQEARLRCSPMKGHSHVYWYRQLPEEGLKFMVYLQKENIIDESGMPKERFSAEFPKEGPSILRIQQVVRGDSAAYFCASSPRRGRFTGELFFGEGSRLTVL.

J is TRBJ1-1 and V is TRBV3-1 (or the pseudogene TRBV3-2), with 7 bases identical to TRBD1. The J segment lost 1 base and the V segment lost 6 bases, leaving 5 bases of the junction unmatched. The CDR3 is 14 amino acids. Germline V gives CDR1 LGHDT, CDR2 YNNKEL (reference sequence). The CDR3, as DNA: TGTGCCAGCAGTCCCGGACAGGAGAACACTGAAGCTTTCTTT. It translates to CASSPGQENTEAFF.

This clone was recorded only once. V usage is TRBV19 and J usage is TRBJ2-3; D perhaps matches TRBD2 (6 bases). CDR1 LNHDA and CDR2 SQIVND come from the germline V gene (reference sequence). Deletions cut 8 bases from V and 1 base from J, with 22 bases between. The CDR3 has 17 amino acids. DNA for the CDR3: TGTGCCAGTGCGACCCCCTATTCAGGAGGGGGCACAGATACGCAGTATTTT. It translates to CASATPYSGGGTDTQYF.

The chain is built from TRBV6-5 and TRBJ1-2, with D maybe TRBD1 (5 bases). Germline V gene lookup returns CDR1 MNHEY and CDR2 SVGAGI. Trimming removed 2 bases from V and 1 base from J, with 14 bases in between. The CDR3 covers 16 residues. For the CDR3, the DNA is TGTGCCAGCAGTTACGGTGGGGCAGGCTTTAACTATGGCTACACCTTC. Protein: CASSYGGAGFNYGYTF.

In its sample, this clone was seen a few times. The chain is built from TRBV2 and TRBJ2-7; no firm D call. CDR1 is SNHLY, CDR2 FYNNEI, per germline. V was pared by 0 bases and J by 2 bases, with 5 bases between. This CDR3 contains 13 residues. In nucleotides, the CDR3 is TGTGCCAGCAGTGAAGCGCTTCCCTACGAGCAGTACTTC. Amino acid sequence: CASSEALPYEQYF. Full variable domain (remainder filled in from reference TRBV2 and TRBJ2-7): EPEVTQTPSHQVTQMGQEVILRCVPISNHLYFYWYRQILGQKVEFLVSFYNNEISEKSEIFDDQFSVERPDGSNFTLKIRSTKLEDSAMYFCASSEALPYEQYFGPGTRLTVT.

J is TRBJ2-5 and V is TRBV25-1, with D perhaps given as TRBD1 or TRBD2 (6 bases each). Trimming took 1 base from V and 2 from J, leaving 11 bases between them. The CDR3 extends over 15 amino acids. Germline V gene lookup returns CDR1 MGHDK and CDR2 SYGVNS. CDR3 loop: CASSEWRGSQETQYF. The DNA of the CDR3 is TGTGCCAGCAGTGAATGGAGGGGGTCGCAAGAGACCCAGTACTTC.

The V gene is TRBV11-2, the J gene TRBJ2-7; the D call may be TRBD1 or TRBD2 (5 bases each). The CDR3 loop spans 16 amino acids. The ends were cut back, 3 bases at V and 5 bases at J, with 20 bases in the middle. Germline CDR1 SGHAT, CDR2 FQNNGV. CDR3 amino acids: CASSFVGTVLRNEQYF. In DNA form, the CDR3 reads TGTGCCAGCAGCTTTGTCGGGACCGTCCTGAGGAACGAGCAGTACTTC.

The V gene is TRBV5-4, the J gene TRBJ2-1; D unclear. CDR3 length: 16 residues. The germline V and J ends were trimmed by 0 bases and 6 bases, with 16 bases remaining between them. Looked up from germline, CDR1 is SGHNT and CDR2 is YYREEE (reference sequence). The CDR3 spells CASSLAKATVSNEQFF. The CDR3 coding sequence is TGTGCCAGCAGCTTGGCTAAGGCAACGGTATCCAATGAGCAGTTCTTC. The entire variable domain, with the rest obtained from reference TRBV5-4 and TRBJ2-1, is as follows: ETGVTQSPTHLIKTRGQQVTLRCSSQSGHNTVSWYQQALGQGPQFIFQYYREEENGRGNFPPRFSGLQFPNYSSELNVNALELDDSALYLCASSLAKATVSNEQFFGPGTRLTVL.

The chain joins TRBV12-3 or TRBV12-4 to TRBJ1-1; unclear D gene. This CDR3 region has 13 residues. V was pared by 5 bases and J by 0 bases, with 7 bases between. This chain's CDR3 is CASSPQVNTEAFF. CDR3 sequence (DNA): TGTGCCAGCAGTCCGCAGGTGAACACTGAAGCTTTCTTT.

A single count supports this clone. J is TRBJ1-2 and V is TRBV7-2; unclear D gene. V shed 5 bases and J shed 8 bases, with 18 bases lying between them. The germline V gene encodes CDR1 SGHTA and CDR2 FQGNSA. The CDR3 runs 14 residues. The CDR3 spells CASSPTRTLGGYTF. The CDR3 DNA reads TGTGCCAGCAGCCCTACACGAACTCTAGGCGGCTACACCTTC.

This chain links TRBV2 with TRBJ1-5; 9 bases map to TRBD1. The CDR3 length is 14 residues. The junction had 2 bases not matched to a gene; V was cut back by 5 bases and J by 3 bases. The germline V gene has CDR1 SNHLY and CDR2 FYNNEI. The CDR3 loop reads CASSRDRDNQPQHF. The CDR3 DNA follows: TGTGCCAGCAGTCGGGACAGGGACAATCAGCCCCAGCATTTT. The full variable domain, in which reference TRBV2 and TRBJ1-5 provide the parts outside the CDR3, is EPEVTQTPSHQVTQMGQEVILRCVPISNHLYFYWYRQILGQKVEFLVSFYNNEISEKSEIFDDQFSVERPDGSNFTLKIRSTKLEDSAMYFCASSRDRDNQPQHFGDGTRLSIL.

The rearrangement links TRBV10-2 to TRBJ2-3; TRBD2 matches at 10 bases. Germline loops: CDR1 WSHSY, CDR2 SAAADI. The CDR3 runs to 15 residues. J gave up 2 bases and V 5 bases, and 4 bases lay outside the gene matches. The CDR3 nucleotides are TGCGCCAGCAGTCCTACTAGCGGGGCCACAGATACGCAGTATTTT. Encoded protein: CASSPTSGATDTQYF.

A word on this clone: Distinct nucleotide sequences in the sample also encode this CDR3. The V call is TRBV6-5, the J call TRBJ2-5, with TRBD1 matching over 9 bases. CDR1 is MNHEY, CDR2 SVGAGI, per germline. The junction had 3 bases not matched to a gene; V was cut back by 6 bases and J by 4 bases. The CDR3 sequence is 13 residues long. CDR3 loop: CASRRQGGETQYF. CDR3 in DNA: TGTGCCAGCAGGCGACAGGGGGGAGAGACCCAGTACTTC.

The J gene is TRBJ2-1, the V gene TRBV11-2; no clear D. Germline V gene data show CDR1 as SGHAT and CDR2 as FQNNGV. The CDR3 runs 17 residues. V gave up 1 base and J gave up 0 bases, with 13 bases separating them. CDR3 in amino acids: CASSLVASFHSYNEQFF. The CDR3 DNA reads as TGTGCCAGCAGCTTAGTGGCTTCCTTCCACTCCTACAATGAGCAGTTCTTC. Full variable domain (remainder filled in from reference TRBV11-2 and TRBJ2-1): EAGVAQSPRYKIIEKRQSVAFWCNPISGHATLYWYQQILGQGPKLLIQFQNNGVVDDSQLPKDRFSAERLKGVDSTLKIQPAKLEDSAVYLCASSLVASFHSYNEQFFGPGTRLTVL.

This rearrangement joins TRBV19 to TRBJ2-1, with 16 bases matching TRBD2. The CDR3 covers 19 residues. The germline gives CDR1 LNHDA, CDR2 SQIVND (reference sequence). Losses at the gene ends were 5 bases for V and 0 bases for J; bases not matched to a gene: 7. CDR3 bases: TGTGCCAGTAGTGCGGGACTAGCGGGAGGGCCGAGCTCCTACAATGAGCAGTTCTTC. Translation gives CASSAGLAGGPSSYNEQFF.

In its sample, this clone was seen once. V and J are TRBV15 and TRBJ1-2, with 8 bases identical to TRBD1. Germline CDR1 and CDR2: LNHNV and YYDKDF (reference sequence). V shed 3 bases, J shed 0 bases, and the junction held 15 bases outside the gene matches. The CDR3 consists of 19 residues. The CDR3 coding sequence is TGTGCCACCAGCAGTGGTGGACAGGGTCTTTGGCAGACTAACTATGGCTACACCTTC. Protein product: CATSSGGQGLWQTNYGYTF. Full variable domain (remainder filled in from reference TRBV15 and TRBJ1-2): DAMVIQNPRYQVTQFGKPVTLSCSQTLNHNVMYWYQQKSSQAPKLLFHYYDKDFNNEADTPDNFQSRRPNTSFCFLDIRSPGLGDTAMYLCATSSGGQGLWQTNYGYTFGSGTRLTVV.

The chain joins TRBV4-1 to TRBJ2-5; 7 positions agree with TRBD1. V gave up 4 bases and J gave up 2 bases; unmatched junction bases: 4. CDR3 length: 14 amino acids. Germline V gives CDR1 MGHRA, CDR2 YSYEKL. This chain's CDR3 is CASSRGDRQETQYF. The CDR3 DNA is TGCGCCAGCAGCCGTGGGGACAGACAAGAGACCCAGTACTTC.

V usage is TRBV19 and J usage is TRBJ1-2; D unresolved. Germline CDR1 and CDR2: LNHDA and SQIVND (reference sequence). V gave up 5 bases and J gave up 4 bases, with 8 bases separating them. This CDR3 contains 12 residues. The CDR3 protein is CASSWLGYGYTF. Here the CDR3 DNA reads TGTGCCAGTAGTTGGCTCGGCTATGGCTACACCTTC. The variable domain in full, completed from reference TRBV19 and TRBJ1-2, reads DGGITQSPKYLFRKEGQNVTLSCEQNLNHDAMYWYRQDPGQGLRLIYYSQIVNDFQKGDIAEGYSVSREKKESFPLTVTSAQKNPTAFYLCASSWLGYGYTFGSGTRLTVV.

The chain carries TRBV11-2 and TRBJ2-1; D not resolved. CDR1 and CDR2 from the germline V gene are SGHAT and FQNNGV. The CDR3 loop spans 13 amino acids. V was clipped by 4 bases and J by 4 bases, with 8 bases between them. The CDR3 DNA follows: TGTGCCAGCAGCTCCTCACGGTACAATGAGCAGTTCTTC. This sequence encodes CASSSSRYNEQFF.

This clone appeared many times. This chain links TRBV15 with TRBJ1-1; TRBD1 might be the D (6 bases). Between the trimmed V and J ends, which lost 0 bases and 4 bases, there was a span of 12 bases. The CDR3 is 15 residues long. Looked up from germline, CDR1 is LNHNV and CDR2 is YYDKDF (reference sequence). The CDR3 spells CATSRDKVGGTEAFF. DNA of the CDR3: TGTGCCACCAGCAGAGATAAGGTAGGGGGCACTGAAGCTTTCTTT.

The rearrangement links TRBV24-1 to TRBJ1-1; possible D gene TRBD1, 5 bases. This CDR3 spans 13 amino acids. The germline CDR1 and CDR2 sequences are KGHDR and SFDVKD. The V and J ends lost 5 bases and 4 bases respectively, with 10 bases between them. CDR3 in DNA: TGTGCCACCAGTGCTGGGACGAGCACTGAAGCTTTCTTT. Its translation: CATSAGTSTEAFF.

This clone has a single count. V gene TRBV2 combines with J gene TRBJ1-2; D not resolved. The CDR3 consists of 12 residues. Per the germline V gene, CDR1 is SNHLY and CDR2 is FYNNEI. With 7 bases removed from V and 8 bases from J, the gap between germline ends came to 14 bases. The CDR3 reads CASISRVAGYTF. In DNA form, the CDR3 reads TGTGCCAGCATTTCCAGAGTTGCCGGCTACACCTTC. Filled out from reference TRBV2 and TRBJ1-2, the complete variable domain reads EPEVTQTPSHQVTQMGQEVILRCVPISNHLYFYWYRQILGQKVEFLVSFYNNEISEKSEIFDDQFSVERPDGSNFTLKIRSTKLEDSAMYFCASISRVAGYTFGSGTRLTVV.

The chain uses TRBV5-1 and TRBJ2-5; TRBD1 matches 7 bases. Germline CDR1 and CDR2: SGHRS and YFSETQ. V shed 4 bases, J shed 4 bases, and the junction held 10 bases outside the gene matches. There are 15 residues in the CDR3. The CDR3 nucleotides are TGCGCCAGCAGCCCTAACGGGGCAGGGGGAGAGACCCAGTACTTC. Protein: CASSPNGAGGETQYF. Full variable domain (outside the CDR3, taken from reference TRBV5-1 and TRBJ2-5): KAGVTQTPRYLIKTRGQQVTLSCSPISGHRSVSWYQQTPGQGLQFLFEYFSETQRNKGNFPGRFSGRQFSNSRSEMNVSTLELGDSALYLCASSPNGAGGETQYFGPGTRLLVL.